This T cell receptor (beta chain) comes out of a study of T cell responses to AZD1222 COVID-19 vaccine. Findings and limits, study-wide: Spike was spanned by vaccine-associated CD4 TCRs, with dominance at 160-218 and 743-854.

This clone was counted once. Its antigen is still unknown. Libraries were prepared by immunoSEQ multiplex PCR; TCRdb keeps only in-frame clonotypes and omits some of them. The sample consists of 150,000 to 200,000 clones, about 91% of them appearing once. CDR3 length equals 16 residues. CDR1 KGHDR and CDR2 SFDVKD come from the germline V gene. The J segment lost 2 bases and the V segment lost 3 bases, leaving 8 bases of the junction unmatched. The starting material was peripheral blood, obtained on day 0 of MenACWY control vaccination. This receptor was obtained from an adult in good health. This sequence joins TRBV24-1 and TRBJ2-5, with 7 bases identical to TRBD1. As DNA, the CDR3 is TGTGCCACCAGTGATACCGGGACAGAAAATCAAGAGACCCAGTACTTC. Translating it yields CATSDTGTENQETQYF.